This entry lists 10 T cell receptor beta chains sequenced from one sample in a study of T cell changes during pregnancy in multiple sclerosis. The repertoire was sequenced with immunoSEQ multiplex PCR; TCRdb's copy has only in-frame clones and lacks some. The repertoire holds 65,000 to 95,000 clones, with about 91% as singletons. This material consisted of peripheral blood, taken before pregnancy. Source of these receptors: a female donor with multiple sclerosis, enrolled in a pregnancy study.

The rearrangement joins TRBV5-4 to TRBJ2-7; 8 bases map to TRBD1. CDR3 length: 15 residues. V dropped 3 bases and J dropped 1; count of bases not matched to a gene: 6. Germline V gene sequence: CDR1 SGHNT, CDR2 YYREEE (reference sequence). CDR3: CASSSRTGWSYEQYF. The CDR3 nucleotides are TGTGCCAGCAGCTCCAGGACAGGGTGGTCCTACGAGCAGTACTTC.

The rearrangement links TRBV10-3 to TRBJ1-1; a weak D match, TRBD1 (5 bases). Trimming took 3 bases from V and 1 from J, leaving 9 bases between them. The CDR3 has 14 amino acids. Germline V lookup: CDR1 ENHRY, CDR2 SYGVKD. The DNA for the CDR3 is TGTGCCATCAGTGATTGGGGCGAGAACACTGAAGCTTTCTTT. It codes for CAISDWGENTEAFF.

The rearrangement joins TRBV7-2 to TRBJ1-1; D remains ambiguous. The germline gives CDR1 SGHTA, CDR2 FQGNSA. V was shortened by 5 bases and J by 5 bases, with 15 bases between the two germline ends. The CDR3 runs 14 residues. The CDR3 DNA sequence: TGTGCCAGCAGCAAGTTAACAGTTGTGACTGAAGCTTTCTTT. It specifies CASSKLTVVTEAFF. The whole variable domain, remainder taken from reference TRBV7-2 and TRBJ1-1, is GAGVSQSPSNKVTEKGKDVELRCDPISGHTALYWYRQSLGQGLEFLIYFQGNSAPDKSGLPSDRFSAERTGGSVSTLTIQRTQQEDSAVYLCASSKLTVVTEAFFGQGTRLTVV.

Only one count was recorded for this clone. This chain connects TRBV10-1 to TRBJ1-2, with D perhaps TRBD1 (5 bases). The germline V gene has CDR1 WNHNN and CDR2 SYGVQD (reference sequence). Trimming removed 2 bases from V and 4 bases from J, with 14 bases in between. The CDR3 has 15 residues. CDR3: CASSEGKGAPYGYTF. The CDR3 DNA sequence: TGCGCCAGCAGTGAGGGTAAAGGGGCGCCCTATGGCTACACCTTC.

The V and J genes are TRBV29-1 and TRBJ2-5; tentatively, D is TRBD2 (6 bases). V lost 7 bases to trimming and J lost 1 base, with 19 bases between them. The CDR3 consists of 15 residues. Germline CDR1 is SQVTM and CDR2 is ANQGSEA. The CDR3 DNA is TGCAGCGCAAACCGGGGGAGGCCCTCCCAAGAGACCCAGTACTTC. Protein sequence: CSANRGRPSQETQYF.

V gene TRBV6-1 combines with J gene TRBJ1-5; possibly TRBD1 for D (6 bases). The CDR3 is 14 residues long. CDR1 and CDR2 from the germline V gene are MNHNS and SASEGT. The V end was cut by 6 bases, the J end by 7 bases, with 16 bases between. DNA for the CDR3: TGTGCCAGCAGCCCCAGGGGCCCGAGGCAGCCCCAGCATTTT. It encodes CASSPRGPRQPQHF.

The V gene is TRBV18, the J gene TRBJ2-1; 11 positions agree with TRBD2. The V segment lost 2 bases and the J segment 2 bases; nucleotides outside the gene matches: 23. CDR3 length: 23 residues. Germline values: CDR1 KGHSH, CDR2 LQKENI. The chain's CDR3 is CASSPYRPSGGPSGGYTYNEQFF. CDR3 in DNA: TGTGCCAGCTCACCATATAGACCAAGTGGAGGTCCTAGCGGGGGGTATACCTACAATGAGCAGTTCTTC.

The V call is TRBV6-6, the J call TRBJ1-1, with 9 nucleotides matching TRBD1. Germline V lookup: CDR1 MNHNY, CDR2 SVGAGI (reference sequence). With V trimmed by 6 bases and J by 4 bases, 9 bases remained unmatched. CDR3 length: 15 residues. CDR3 protein: CASRRTGTGSTEAFF. The DNA for the CDR3 is TGTGCCAGCAGGCGTACCGGGACAGGGAGCACTGAAGCTTTCTTT.

The J gene is TRBJ2-3, the V gene TRBV18; TRBD1 matches at 9 bases. This CDR3 is 17 amino acids long. V lost 4 bases, J lost 4 bases, and 12 bases stayed unmatched. CDR1 is KGHSH and CDR2 is LQKENI in the germline V gene. CDR3 DNA sequence: TGTGCCAGCTCACTACAGAGGACAGGGGAAGGGGCAGATACGCAGTATTTT. Protein: CASSLQRTGEGADTQYF.

A single count supports this clone. This rearrangement joins TRBV10-2 to TRBJ1-5; D is perhaps TRBD1 (5 bases). This CDR3 is 17 amino acids long. Germline CDR1 WSHSY, CDR2 SAAADI. Trimming shortened V by 6 bases and J by 0 bases, and 18 bases separated the two germline ends. CDR3 bases: TGCGCCAGCAGCCGCGACACCCAGGGCTATAGCAATCAGCCCCAGCATTTT. Translation gives CASSRDTQGYSNQPQHF.